This is a list of T cell receptor beta chains from one sample in a study of beta chain features in type 1 diabetes. Data came from immunoSEQ multiplex PCR; TCRdb stores just in-frame clones and leaves some out. The profile covers approximately 260,000 clones, with around 21% appearing a single time and roughly 0.028% taken by the ten largest. Material: naive CD4+ T cells from blood. The origin of the receptors is a woman between 40 and 55 years old with type 1 diabetes. CDR3s include the opening cysteine and the closing phenylalanine or tryptophan. The order of the fields is clone size, J gene, D gene, V gene, CDR3 protein, CDR3 DNA. D genes are given only for firm matches. Clone size is given for some rows only: seen once, a few or many times, or a class if the clone is expanded.

once	TRBJ1-2	TRBD1	TRBV28	CASFERDRVRLGYTF	TGTGCCAGCTTTGAACGGGACAGGGTTAGGCTTGGCTACACCTTC
few	TRBJ2-4	-	TRBV7-2	CASSLQGNIQYF	TGTGCCAGCAGCTTACAGGGAAACATTCAGTACTTC
few	TRBJ2-3	TRBD2	TRBV29-1	CSVDDGGADTQYF	TGCAGCGTTGATGACGGGGGGGCAGATACGCAGTATTTT
-	TRBJ2-1	TRBD2	TRBV29-1	CSARRLAGADNEQFF	TGCAGCGCCCGACGACTAGCGGGGGCGGACAATGAGCAGTTCTTC
-	TRBJ2-3	-	TRBV7-2	CASTIATNQNTQYF	TGTGCCAGTACTATAGCGACCAACCAGAATACGCAGTATTTT
-	TRBJ2-5	-	TRBV7-2	CASSQPSGTQYF	TGTGCCAGCAGCCAACCCTCGGGGACCCAGTACTTC
few	TRBJ2-1	-	TRBV12-5	CASGSPPGREQFF	TGTGCTAGTGGTTCGCCCCCAGGGAGGGAGCAGTTCTTC
few	TRBJ1-1	-	TRBV15	CATSGGRTEAFF	TGTGCCACCAGCGGAGGGAGAACTGAAGCTTTCTTT
few	TRBJ2-2	-	TRBV5-6	CASSLSGMNTGELFF	TGTGCCAGCAGCTTAAGCGGAATGAACACCGGGGAGCTGTTTTTT
few	TRBJ2-1	TRBD2	TRBV10-3	CGAGGGYNEQFF	TGTGGCGCGGGCGGGGGCTACAATGAGCAGTTCTTC
few	TRBJ1-3	TRBD1	TRBV29-1	CSVLPDRAGNTIYF	TGCAGCGTTTTACCGGACAGGGCTGGAAACACCATATATTTT
few	TRBJ2-7	TRBD1	TRBV10-3	CAISETGGEQYF	TGTGCCATCAGTGAGACAGGGGGTGAGCAGTACTTC
-	TRBJ2-1	TRBD2	TRBV9	CASSVTSGRGSRNEQFF	TGTGCCAGCAGCGTGACTAGCGGGAGGGGGTCGCGGAATGAGCAGTTCTTC
-	TRBJ2-5	-	TRBV28	CASSFWGRGLETQYF	TGTGCCAGCAGTTTTTGGGGCAGGGGTTTAGAGACCCAGTACTTC
-	TRBJ2-5	TRBD2	TRBV2	CASSETSGRARETQYF	TGTGCCAGCAGTGAAACTAGCGGGAGGGCTAGGGAGACCCAGTACTTC
-	TRBJ1-1	TRBD1	TRBV9	CASSVYDRGHTEAFF	TGTGCCAGCAGCGTCTACGACAGGGGACACACTGAAGCTTTCTTT
-	TRBJ1-1	-	TRBV7-9	CASSLEEEAFF	TGTGCCAGCAGCTTAGAGGAGGAAGCTTTCTTT
-	TRBJ2-1	TRBD2	TRBV6-1	CASSRGGINEQFF	TGTGCCAGCAGTCGGGGAGGGATCAATGAGCAGTTCTTC
few	TRBJ2-5	-	TRBV7-2	CASSSRVHQETQYF	TGTGCCAGCAGCTCCAGGGTCCACCAAGAGACCCAGTACTTC
-	TRBJ2-7	-	TRBV7-6	CASSLTTGPYEQYF	TGTGCCAGCAGCTTGACCACAGGACCCTACGAGCAGTACTTC
-	TRBJ2-6	-	TRBV5-1	CASSFGDVGANVLTF	TGCGCCAGCAGCTTCGGGGATGTTGGGGCCAACGTCCTGACTTTC
few	TRBJ2-5	TRBD2	TRBV7-2	CASSPRFSGAQETQYF	TGTGCCAGCAGCCCCCGGTTTAGCGGGGCCCAAGAGACCCAGTACTTC
-	TRBJ2-5	-	TRBV4-2	CASSQGNGGGHQETQYF	TGTGCCAGCAGCCAAGGTAACGGCGGGGGCCACCAAGAGACCCAGTACTTC
-	TRBJ2-7	TRBD2	TRBV29-1	CSVRSGIYEQYF	TGCAGCGTCCGCAGCGGGATTTACGAGCAGTACTTC
-	TRBJ2-3	-	TRBV27	CASSPRWSTDTQYF	TGTGCCAGCAGTCCCAGGTGGAGCACAGATACGCAGTATTTT
few	TRBJ2-3	-	TRBV7-2	CASSLGVSTDTQYF	TGTGCCAGCAGCTTAGGAGTCTCCACAGATACGCAGTATTTT
few	TRBJ1-5	TRBD1	TRBV5-1	CASSFTGDDQPQHF	TGCGCCAGCAGCTTCACAGGGGACGATCAGCCCCAGCATTTT
-	TRBJ1-2	TRBD1	TRBV7-9	CASSFTGVDYGYTF	TGTGCCAGCAGCTTCACAGGGGTCGACTATGGCTACACCTTC